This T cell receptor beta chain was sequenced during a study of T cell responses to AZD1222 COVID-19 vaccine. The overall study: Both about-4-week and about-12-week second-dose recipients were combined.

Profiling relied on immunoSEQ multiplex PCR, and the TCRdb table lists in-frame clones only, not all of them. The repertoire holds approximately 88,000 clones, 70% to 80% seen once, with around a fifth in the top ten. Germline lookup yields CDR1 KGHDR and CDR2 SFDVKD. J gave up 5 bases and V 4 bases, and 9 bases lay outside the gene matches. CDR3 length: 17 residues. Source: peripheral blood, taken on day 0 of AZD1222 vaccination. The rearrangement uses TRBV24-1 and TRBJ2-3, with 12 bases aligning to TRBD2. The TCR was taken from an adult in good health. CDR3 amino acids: CATSETSGRSSGDTQYF. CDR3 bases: TGTGCCACCAGTGAAACTAGCGGGAGGTCGAGTGGAGATACGCAGTATTTT.